This T cell receptor (beta chain) was profiled in a study of T-cell memory formation after mild COVID-19. This CDR3 has 15 amino acids. In germline, CDR1 is LGHNT, CDR2 FRNRAP. V trimming: 3 bases; J trimming: 7 bases; junction bases outside the gene matches: 8. TCR alpha and TCR beta cDNA libraries carrying sample barcodes and UMIs came from 5'RACE with constant-segment primers. MiXCR, applied by TCRdb to the 5' RACE reads, yields one record per CDR3 protein. The sample carries over 250,000 distinct CDR3 sequences, approximately 15% recorded once. The study's findings and limits: Researchers report contracting CD4+ clones mostly in CM and EM, with CD8+ clones in EMRA. SARS-CoV-2 specificity was not confirmed for second-wave clones peaking on day 37. From day 15 to 85, contracting clones were balanced between CD4 and CD8, whereas later expanders leaned toward CD4+.

Points on this clonotype: No antigen is known for it.

Sequencing used PBMCs or a T cell subset sorted from them (not recorded which). The clonotype was recovered from a man aged 18 to 29 who had mild COVID-19 (a few samples of this study predate the infection). Cell type and time point are not known. The chain carries TRBV12-5 and TRBJ1-4; TRBD1 aligns across 7 bases. CDR3 sequence reads: CASGFILQGREKLFF. CDR3 nucleotides: TGTGCTAGTGGTTTCATCCTACAGGGGCGTGAAAAACTGTTTTTT.